The rows below give T cell receptor beta chains drawn from one sample of a study of cytomegalovirus exposure and HLA in healthy donors. TCRdb's copy holds only in-frame clones and misses some; the assay was immunoSEQ multiplex PCR. This table has 150,000 to 200,000 clones, approximately 73% appearing once. The sample comprised PBMCs. Receptors originate from a woman younger than 35 in good health and CMV-seropositive. CDR3s include the opening cysteine and the closing phenylalanine or tryptophan. Each record gives: clone size, D gene, V gene, J gene, CDR3 protein, CDR3 DNA. A D gene is named only where the DNA matches it firmly. Rows give clone size only sometimes, using once, few, many, or a class for an expanded clone.

NA	TRBD1	TRBV9	TRBJ2-7	CASSAGTGGAYEQYF	TGTGCCAGCAGCGCAGGGACAGGGGGTGCGTACGAGCAGTACTTC
NA	NA	TRBV19	TRBJ1-3	CASSIDGLAQGNTIYF	TGTGCCAGTAGTATAGATGGACTTGCGCAAGGAAACACCATATATTTT
NA	TRBD1	TRBV2	TRBJ2-1	CASSEPRDREINEQFF	TGTGCCAGCAGTGAACCACGGGACAGGGAAATCAATGAGCAGTTCTTC
once	NA	TRBV7-9	TRBJ2-7	CSSSLKGYYEQYF	TGTTCCAGCAGCTTGAAGGGGTACTACGAGCAGTACTTC
NA	TRBD2	TRBV7-9	TRBJ2-7	CASSLRTSGTYEQYF	TGTGCCAGCAGCTTAAGGACTAGCGGTACCTACGAGCAGTACTTC
NA	TRBD1	TRBV5-5	TRBJ2-7	CASSTTGWYEQYF	TGTGCCAGCAGCACGACAGGGTGGTACGAGCAGTACTTC
once	NA	TRBV7-3	TRBJ2-3	CASSSLGVADTQYF	TGTGCCAGCAGCTCCCTAGGGGTTGCGGATACGCAGTATTTT
NA	NA	TRBV6-6	TRBJ2-5	CASSYAEGGRETQYF	TGTGCCAGCAGTTACGCCGAGGGGGGGAGGGAGACCCAGTACTTC
NA	NA	TRBV27	TRBJ2-7	CASSLYSVSRVYEQYF	TGTGCCAGCAGTTTATATTCTGTGAGCAGGGTCTACGAGCAGTACTTC
NA	NA	TRBV28	TRBJ2-7	CASSWSSYEQYF	TGTGCCAGCAGTTGGAGTTCCTACGAGCAGTACTTC
few	NA	TRBV6-6	TRBJ2-7	CASSYESGDLYEQYF	TGTGCCAGCAGTTACGAGTCAGGGGATCTCTACGAGCAGTACTTC
NA	TRBD1	TRBV5-4	TRBJ1-2	CASSPGTGGNYGYTF	TGTGCCAGCAGCCCTGGGACAGGGGGTAACTATGGCTACACCTTC
NA	TRBD1	TRBV19	TRBJ1-5	CASSIAARGHQPQHF	TGTGCCAGTAGTATAGCGGCCAGGGGGCATCAGCCCCAGCATTTT
NA	TRBD1	TRBV5-1	TRBJ2-2	CASSRGTSPGGNTGELFF	TGCGCCAGCAGCCGGGGGACTTCCCCAGGGGGCAACACCGGGGAGCTGTTTTTT
NA	TRBD1	TRBV6-1	TRBJ1-4	CASSEGQGYEKLFF	TGTGCCAGCAGTGAGGGACAGGGGTACGAAAAACTGTTTTTT
NA	TRBD1	TRBV5-6	TRBJ2-5	CASSLGGPGQGGETQYF	TGTGCCAGCAGCTTGGGGGGACCGGGACAGGGAGGGGAGACCCAGTACTTC
NA	NA	TRBV6-6	TRBJ1-2	CASSYSSGPYGYTF	TGTGCCAGCAGTTACTCATCAGGGCCCTATGGCTACACCTTC
NA	NA	TRBV9	TRBJ2-5	CASSVGDRWETQYF	TGTGCCAGCAGCGTAGGTGACAGGTGGGAGACCCAGTACTTC
NA	NA	TRBV19	TRBJ2-1	CASIEFPGNEQFF	TGTGCCAGTATCGAGTTCCCGGGCAATGAGCAGTTCTTC
NA	TRBD2	TRBV28	TRBJ2-7	CATGGGEGNEQYF	TGTGCCACCGGGGGGGGCGAGGGGAACGAGCAGTACTTC
NA	NA	TRBV7-8	TRBJ1-1	CASSARGNTEAFF	TGTGCCAGCAGCGCACGCGGGAACACTGAAGCTTTCTTT
NA	NA	TRBV13	TRBJ2-7	CASSYSSGSNEQYF	TGTGCCAGCAGCTATAGCTCGGGGAGTAACGAGCAGTACTTC
NA	TRBD2	TRBV11-1	TRBJ2-2	CASSLIAGGNTGELFF	TGTGCCAGCAGCTTAATAGCGGGGGGGAACACCGGGGAGCTGTTTTTT
NA	TRBD1	TRBV5-8	TRBJ2-7	CASNTRDSPYEQYF	TGTGCCAGCAATACCCGGGACAGTCCCTACGAGCAGTACTTC
NA	TRBD2	TRBV29-1	TRBJ2-5	CSVEEGLVAGGSQETQYF	TGCAGCGTAGAAGAGGGGTTGGTAGCGGGGGGATCCCAAGAGACCCAGTACTTC
NA	NA	TRBV5-1	TRBJ2-7	CASSVMGHTYEQYF	TGCGCCAGCAGCGTAATGGGACACACCTACGAGCAGTACTTC
NA	TRBD1	TRBV27	TRBJ1-1	CASSTRQGEAFF	TGTGCCAGCAGTACGAGACAGGGTGAAGCTTTCTTT